This record looks at one T cell receptor (beta chain) sequence and its context. This sample stems from a study of blood T cell repertoires in COVID-19. Background on the study: PBMCs, B-cell-depleted T cells, or T cells were the source of the cDNA or gDNA that made up the material.

Profiling relied on immunoSEQ multiplex PCR, and the TCRdb table lists in-frame clones only, not all of them. The sample holds more than 250,000 clones; about nine tenths are singletons and the top ten take 1%. V was trimmed by 11 bases and J by 0 bases, leaving 10 bases between them. This CDR3 contains 12 residues. The source is a man between 45 and 60 years old with active or convalescent COVID-19. Input material: peripheral blood. This chain connects TRBV12-3 or TRBV12-4 to TRBJ1-1; D may be TRBD1 (5 bases). The CDR3 here is CAVGRVNTEAFF. The CDR3 DNA reads TGTGCCGTCGGCAGGGTGAACACTGAAGCTTTCTTT.